The 29 T cell receptor beta chains presented below share a single source sample, sequenced in a study of T cell repertoires in cytomegalovirus infection. Each CDR3 protein is one row after TCRdb ran MiXCR on the reads. The data contain 30,000 to 40,000 distinct CDR3 sequences, less than 60% of them singletons. These receptors lack a known antigen. Sequencing used CD8+ T cells from cultured PBMCs, obtained from culture after CMV antigen stimulation. The origin of the receptors is a human donor in good health (CMV status not recorded). Some clones in this sample may be carry-over from other donors' samples.

This clonotype was seen a handful of times. DNA for the CDR3: TGTGCCAGCAGTGAATCTGCGGGGGTCTCCTACGAGCAGTACTTC. Protein sequence: CASSESAGVSYEQYF. The rearrangement links TRBV2 to TRBJ2-7; 7 positions agree with TRBD2. CDR3 size: 15 residues. CDR1 SNHLY and CDR2 FYNNEI come from the germline V gene. V lost 2 bases and J lost 0; bases outside the gene matches: 4.

The V gene is TRBV11-2, the J gene TRBJ2-7, with TRBD1 matching 9 bases. Germline V gives CDR1 SGHAT, CDR2 FQNNGV. J lost 4 bases, V lost 1 base, and 11 bases had no gene match. CDR3 length equals 17 residues. CDR3 DNA sequence: TGTGCCAGCAGCTTAGGGGGGGGGGACAGGGTGTCTTACGAGCAGTACTTC. Translation: CASSLGGGDRVSYEQYF.

The genes are TRBV7-2 and TRBJ1-5; 7 bases map to TRBD1. V trimming: 1 base; J trimming: 0 bases; junction bases outside the gene matches: 3. Germline CDR1 and CDR2: SGHTA and FQGNSA. CDR3 length: 16 residues. DNA of the CDR3: TGTGCCAGCAGCTTAGGCAGGGGGGGTAGCAATCAGCCCCAGCATTTT. It specifies CASSLGRGGSNQPQHF.

This clonotype was observed a handful of times. The V gene is TRBV6-1, the J gene TRBJ2-1; no definite D call. This CDR3 is built from 15 residues. V lost 2 bases and J 0 bases, leaving 8 bases between the germline ends. CDR1 and CDR2 from the germline V gene are MNHNS and SASEGT. The CDR3 bases are TGTGCCAGCAGTGAAATTTATAGCTCCTACAATGAGCAGTTCTTC. The encoded protein is CASSEIYSSYNEQFF.

This sequence joins TRBV24-1 and TRBJ2-1; 11 bases are a match to TRBD2. This CDR3 has 15 residues. Per germline, CDR1 KGHDR and CDR2 SFDVKD. V lost 2 bases and J lost 13; bases outside the gene matches: 9. CDR3 sequence: CATSDYGTSGERQFF. The CDR3 coding sequence is TGTGCCACCAGTGATTACGGGACTAGCGGTGAGCGACAGTTCTTC.

The chain couples TRBV12-5 to TRBJ1-2, with D maybe TRBD1 (6 bases). V gave up 6 bases and J gave up 5 bases, with 13 bases separating them. This CDR3 has 13 amino acids. Per germline, CDR1 LGHNT and CDR2 FRNRAP. Written as DNA, the CDR3 is TGTGCTAGTGGCCCGGGCAGGGGATATGGCTACACCTTC. Amino acid sequence: CASGPGRGYGYTF.

The V and J genes are TRBV28 and TRBJ1-5; D is ambiguous. Germline V lookup: CDR1 MDHEN, CDR2 SYDVKM. This CDR3 contains 14 residues. Trimming took off 2 bases at V and 6 bases at J, with 11 bases between the two ends. This CDR3 is CASSLTVGGQPQHF. The CDR3 nucleotides read TGTGCCAGCAGTTTAACGGTGGGAGGTCAGCCCCAGCATTTT. The entire variable domain, with the rest obtained from reference TRBV28 and TRBJ1-5, is as follows: DVKVTQSSRYLVKRTGEKVFLECVQDMDHENMFWYRQDPGLGLRLIYFSYDVKMKEKGDIPEGYSVSREKKERFSLILESASTNQTSMYLCASSLTVGGQPQHFGDGTRLSIL.

This chain connects TRBV6-1 to TRBJ2-1; no reliable D call. CDR1 and CDR2 (germline): MNHNS, SASEGT. Trimming stripped 6 bases from V and 9 bases from J, with 18 bases between. This CDR3 has 14 residues. CDR3 region: CASSRSGRPTEQFF. CDR3 DNA sequence: TGTGCCAGCAGCCGCTCCGGACGCCCAACTGAGCAGTTCTTC.

This clonotype turned up a few times. The chain combines TRBV20-1 with TRBJ1-1; no definite D call. Germline CDR1 DFQATT, CDR2 SNEGSKA (reference sequence). CDR3 size: 12 residues. V lost 2 bases and J lost 3, with 7 bases in between. The CDR3 nucleotides read TGCAGTGCTAGACCCTCGGACACTGAAGCTTTCTTT. Encoded protein: CSARPSDTEAFF.

This clonotype was detected once. This chain links TRBV2 with TRBJ2-1; 8 positions match TRBD1. CDR1 and CDR2 (germline): SNHLY, FYNNEI. The V and J ends lost 3 bases and 1 base, in that order; junction bases with no gene match: 5. The CDR3 contains 16 residues. This CDR3 is CASSDVTGVSYNEQFF. For the CDR3, the DNA is TGTGCCAGCAGTGACGTGACAGGGGTGTCCTACAATGAGCAGTTCTTC.

This clonotype was observed a handful of times. The chain combines TRBV7-8 with TRBJ1-5, with D possibly being TRBD1 (6 bases). V gave up 5 bases and J gave up 2 bases, with 16 bases separating them. This CDR3 comprises 16 residues. Germline V lookup: CDR1 SGHVS, CDR2 FQNEAQ. The CDR3 protein is CASSLLRSGGNQPQHF. DNA for the CDR3: TGTGCCAGCAGCCTTCTCCGATCAGGGGGCAATCAGCCCCAGCATTTT.

This clonotype was recorded a few times. V is TRBV11-1 and J is TRBJ1-2, with D perhaps matching TRBD1 (5 bases). V gave up 0 bases and J gave up 3 bases, with 8 bases separating them. The CDR3 runs 14 residues. Germline V lookup: CDR1 SGHAT, CDR2 FQDESV (reference sequence). The CDR3 loop is CASSLAGADYGYTF. The CDR3 DNA is TGTGCCAGCAGCTTAGCAGGGGCGGACTATGGCTACACCTTC.

V usage is TRBV27 and J usage is TRBJ1-6; D might be TRBD1 (6 bases). Germline CDR1 MNHEY, CDR2 SMNVEV (reference sequence). V was shortened by 2 bases and J by 5 bases, with 16 bases between the two germline ends. This CDR3 is built from 17 residues. The CDR3: CASSLGATRGDNSPLHF. In DNA, the CDR3 is TGTGCCAGCAGTTTAGGGGCGACAAGGGGGGATAATTCACCCCTCCACTTT.

This clonotype appeared many times. The CDR3 protein is CSVEEDVGVGYTF. CDR3 nucleotides: TGCAGCGTTGAAGAAGATGTAGGGGTAGGCTACACCTTC. The rearrangement uses TRBV29-1 and TRBJ1-2, with D tentatively TRBD1 (5 bases). The CDR3 consists of 13 residues. The germline CDR1 and CDR2 sequences are SQVTM and ANQGSEA. Trimming cost V 0 bases and J 8 bases, with 13 bases left between them. Combining the CDR3 with reference TRBV29-1 and TRBJ1-2 gives the whole variable domain SAVISQKPSRDICQRGTSLTIQCQVDSQVTMMFWYRQQPGQSLTLIATANQGSEATYESGFVIDKFPISRPNLTFSTLTVSNMSPEDSSIYLCSVEEDVGVGYTFGSGTRLTVV.

In its sample, this clonotype was seen a few times. The rearrangement links TRBV2 to TRBJ2-5; the D is unclear. The CDR3 contains 13 residues. CDR1 SNHLY and CDR2 FYNNEI come from the germline V gene. V shed 7 bases and J shed 7 bases, with 16 bases lying between them. CDR3 in DNA: TGTGCCAGCACTCTGGACGCCGACGGGACCCAGTACTTC. This gives the protein CASTLDADGTQYF.

The rearrangement links TRBV11-3 to TRBJ2-1, with 10 bases that match TRBD2. The CDR3 runs to 19 residues. CDR1 is SGHNT and CDR2 is YENEEA in the germline V gene. Trimming at V came to 2 bases and at J to 2 bases, leaving 12 bases not matched to a gene. The CDR3 is CASSLTSQLAGRPYNEQFF. The CDR3 DNA is TGTGCCAGCAGCTTAACATCCCAACTAGCGGGACGACCCTACAATGAGCAGTTCTTC.

This chain joins TRBV7-2 and TRBJ2-5; 9 positions agree with TRBD2. CDR1 and CDR2 (germline): SGHTA, FQGNSA. The CDR3 is 13 amino acids. V lost 8 bases, J lost 5 bases, and 6 bases stayed unmatched. In nucleotides, the CDR3 is TGTGCCAGCGGCGGGGGGGCCTGGGAGACCCAGTACTTC. It translates to CASGGGAWETQYF.

This clonotype was counted at least ten times. At one end, the junction sequence differs from germline, possibly due to a read error. The chain carries TRBV7-9 and TRBJ1-1; a possible D gene is TRBD1 (6 bases). Germline V gene sequence: CDR1 SEHNR, CDR2 FQNEAQ (reference sequence). The CDR3 runs to 14 residues. The CDR3 DNA reads TGCTCCGCAGCGGACAGCTCCATGAACACTGAAGCTTTCTTT. Its translation is CSAADSSMNTEAFF. Full variable domain (remainder filled in from reference TRBV7-9 and TRBJ1-1): DTGVSQNPRHKITKRGQNVTFRCDPISEHNRLYWYRQTLGQGPEFLTYFQNEAQLEKSRLLSDRFSAERPKGSFSTLEIQRTEQGDSAMYLCSAADSSMNTEAFFGQGTRLTVV.

The chain carries TRBV12-3 or TRBV12-4 and TRBJ2-2; TRBD2 agrees at 10 bases. V lost 4 bases and J lost 6; bases outside the gene matches: 11. The CDR3 is made up of 17 amino acids. The CDR3 loop is CASSWASGRGGAGELFF. The DNA of the CDR3 is TGTGCCAGCAGTTGGGCTAGCGGGAGAGGGGGGGCCGGGGAGCTGTTTTTT.

The chain uses TRBV19 and TRBJ2-7; 7 bases fit TRBD1. V lost 3 bases, J lost 2 bases, and 7 bases stayed unmatched. The CDR3 runs 15 residues. The germline gives CDR1 LNHDA, CDR2 SQIVND (reference sequence). The CDR3: CASSITGTVTYEQYF. CDR3 DNA: TGTGCCAGTAGTATCACCGGGACAGTGACCTACGAGCAGTACTTC.

This clonotype was seen only a few times. The J gene is TRBJ2-3, the V gene TRBV10-3, with TRBD2 matching 10 bases. The V segment lost 4 bases and the J segment 1 base; nucleotides outside the gene matches: 11. Germline V gives CDR1 ENHRY, CDR2 SYGVKD. CDR3 length: 18 amino acids. The CDR3 loop is CAISGPSGSKVGTDTQYF. Written as DNA, the CDR3 is TGTGCCATCAGTGGACCTAGCGGGAGTAAGGTTGGCACAGATACGCAGTATTTT.

Concerning this clonotype: Being one base from a much bigger clone, this may be a read error. The V call is TRBV30, the J call TRBJ2-7; D remains ambiguous. CDR1 is GTSNPN, CDR2 SVGIG, per germline (reference sequence). The CDR3 covers 16 residues. The V gene lost 1 base and the J gene lost 3 bases, with 19 bases spanning the gap. CDR3 bases: TGTGCCTGGAGTGGGGAACGTCGGCGAGATTACTACGAGCAGTACTTC. Translating it yields CAWSGERRRDYYEQYF.

The rearrangement uses TRBV20-1 and TRBJ2-3, with D possibly TRBD2 on 5 matching bases. The CDR3 length is 15 residues. Germline values: CDR1 DFQATT, CDR2 SNEGSKA (reference sequence). Deletions cut 2 bases from V and 3 bases from J, with 15 bases between. For the CDR3, the DNA is TGCAGTGCTAGACTAGCCGATAGCAGGACAGATACGCAGTATTTT. As protein: CSARLADSRTDTQYF.

J is TRBJ1-5 and V is TRBV7-9; D remains unclear. V was shortened by 1 base and J by 2 bases, with 6 bases between the two germline ends. Looked up from germline, CDR1 is SEHNR and CDR2 is FQNEAQ (reference sequence). The CDR3 runs 14 residues. CDR3 region: CASSLGSGNQPQHF. The CDR3 DNA reads TGTGCCAGCAGCTTAGGGTCAGGCAATCAGCCCCAGCATTTT.

V and J are TRBV27 and TRBJ1-2; D is possibly TRBD1 (5 bases). Germline V gives CDR1 MNHEY, CDR2 SMNVEV (reference sequence). Between the trimmed V and J ends, which lost 3 bases and 1 base, there was a span of 9 bases. The CDR3 has 14 residues. The DNA of the CDR3 is TGTGCCAGCAGTTTGGCTCAGGGTAACTATGGCTACACCTTC. This sequence encodes CASSLAQGNYGYTF.

Regarding this clonotype: Compared with germline, one end of the junction differs, possibly owing to a read error. The CDR3 DNA reads as TGTGCCTGCAGCCCCCGGTCGACGGGAAATTCACCCCTCCACTTT. Translated: CACSPRSTGNSPLHF. The chain joins TRBV7-2 to TRBJ1-6; no clear D gene. The germline V gene has CDR1 SGHTA and CDR2 FQGNSA. The length of the CDR3 is 15 residues.

The rearrangement joins TRBV28 to TRBJ2-7, with 8 positions matching TRBD2. The length of the CDR3 is 17 residues. Losses at the gene ends were 4 bases for V and 3 bases for J; bases not matched to a gene: 14. CDR1 is MDHEN, CDR2 SYDVKM, per germline. The CDR3 sequence is CASSSPGLASGYYEQYF. The CDR3 nucleotides are TGTGCCAGCAGTTCTCCAGGGCTGGCTAGCGGGTACTACGAGCAGTACTTC.

The genes are TRBV4-1 and TRBJ1-2; no firm D call. Trimming removed 3 bases at V and 4 bases at J, with 6 bases between. This CDR3 has 12 residues. Germline CDR1 is MGHRA and CDR2 is YSYEKL. CDR3 sequence reads: CASSQMTYGYTF. CDR3 nucleotide sequence: TGCGCCAGCAGCCAGATGACCTATGGCTACACCTTC.

The genes are TRBV11-2 and TRBJ2-1; unclear D gene. The length of the CDR3 is 17 residues. CDR1 SGHAT and CDR2 FQNNGV come from the germline V gene. The germline V and J ends were trimmed by 6 bases and 0 bases, with 18 bases remaining between them. The CDR3 region is CASSFSYSFSSYNEQFF. CDR3 nucleotides: TGTGCCAGCAGTTTTAGCTATAGTTTCAGCTCCTACAATGAGCAGTTCTTC.